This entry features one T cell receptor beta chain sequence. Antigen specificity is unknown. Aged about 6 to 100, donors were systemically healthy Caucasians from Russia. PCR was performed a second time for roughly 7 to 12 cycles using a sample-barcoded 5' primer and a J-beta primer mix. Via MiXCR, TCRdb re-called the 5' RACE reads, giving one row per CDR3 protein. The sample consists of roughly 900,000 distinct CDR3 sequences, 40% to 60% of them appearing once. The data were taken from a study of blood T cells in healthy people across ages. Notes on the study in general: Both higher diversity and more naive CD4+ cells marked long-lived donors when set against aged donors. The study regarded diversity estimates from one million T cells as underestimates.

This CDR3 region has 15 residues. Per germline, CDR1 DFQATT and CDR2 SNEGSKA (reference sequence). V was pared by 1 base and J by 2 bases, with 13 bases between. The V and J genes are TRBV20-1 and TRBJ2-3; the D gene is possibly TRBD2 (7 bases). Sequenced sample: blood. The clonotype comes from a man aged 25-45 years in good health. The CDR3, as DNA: TGCAGTGCTAGAGGGCTCGGGGGGCTCACAGATACGCAGTATTTT. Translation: CSARGLGGLTDTQYF.